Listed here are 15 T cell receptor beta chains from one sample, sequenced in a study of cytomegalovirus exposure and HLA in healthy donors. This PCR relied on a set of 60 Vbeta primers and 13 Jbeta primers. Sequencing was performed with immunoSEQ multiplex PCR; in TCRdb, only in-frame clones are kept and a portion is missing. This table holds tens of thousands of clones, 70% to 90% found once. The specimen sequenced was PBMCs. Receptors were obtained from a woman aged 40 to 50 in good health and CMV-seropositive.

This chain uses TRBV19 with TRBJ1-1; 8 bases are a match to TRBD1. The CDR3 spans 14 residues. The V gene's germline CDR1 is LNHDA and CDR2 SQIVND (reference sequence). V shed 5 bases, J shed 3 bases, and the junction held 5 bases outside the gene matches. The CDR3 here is CASSAGQVDTEAFF. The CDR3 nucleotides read TGTGCCAGTAGTGCGGGACAGGTGGACACTGAAGCTTTCTTT.

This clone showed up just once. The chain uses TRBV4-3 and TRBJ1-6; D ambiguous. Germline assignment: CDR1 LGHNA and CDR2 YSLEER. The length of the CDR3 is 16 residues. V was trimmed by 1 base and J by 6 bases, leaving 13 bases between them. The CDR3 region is CASSQVREAPNSPLHF. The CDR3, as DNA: TGCGCCAGCAGCCAAGTAAGGGAGGCCCCTAATTCACCCCTCCACTTT.

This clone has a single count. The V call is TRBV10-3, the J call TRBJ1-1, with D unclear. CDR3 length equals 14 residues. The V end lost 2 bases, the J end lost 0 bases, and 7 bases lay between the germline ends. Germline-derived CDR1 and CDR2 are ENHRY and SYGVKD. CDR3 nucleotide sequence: TGTGCCATCAGTGAGGAGGCCCTGAACACTGAAGCTTTCTTT. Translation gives CAISEEALNTEAFF.

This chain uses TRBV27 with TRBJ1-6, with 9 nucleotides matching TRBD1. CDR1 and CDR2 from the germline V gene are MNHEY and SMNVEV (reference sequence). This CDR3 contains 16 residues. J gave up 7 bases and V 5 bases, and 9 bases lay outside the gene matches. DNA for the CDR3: TGTGCCAGCAGTACTACCGGGACAGGGTTGAATTCACCCCTCCACTTT. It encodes CASSTTGTGLNSPLHF.

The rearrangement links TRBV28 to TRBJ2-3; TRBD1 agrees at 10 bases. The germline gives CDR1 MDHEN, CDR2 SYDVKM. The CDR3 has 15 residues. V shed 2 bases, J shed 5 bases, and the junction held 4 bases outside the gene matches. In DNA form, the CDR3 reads TGTGCCAGCAGTTTAACGGGACAGGGGCTAGATACGCAGTATTTT. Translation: CASSLTGQGLDTQYF.

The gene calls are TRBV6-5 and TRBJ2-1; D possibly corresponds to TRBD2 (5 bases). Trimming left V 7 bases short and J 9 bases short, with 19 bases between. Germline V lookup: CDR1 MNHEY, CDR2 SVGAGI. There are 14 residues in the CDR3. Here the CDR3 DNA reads TGTGCCAGCAATCCAAGTGGGGATGGGAGTGAGCAGTTCTTC. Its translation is CASNPSGDGSEQFF.

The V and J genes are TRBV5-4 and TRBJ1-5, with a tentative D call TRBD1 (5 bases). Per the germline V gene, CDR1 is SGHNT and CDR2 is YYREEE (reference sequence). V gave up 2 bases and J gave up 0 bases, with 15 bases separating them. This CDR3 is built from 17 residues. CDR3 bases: TGTGCCAGCAGCTTCGGCACTGGGGGGTATAGCAATCAGCCCCAGCATTTT. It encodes CASSFGTGGYSNQPQHF.

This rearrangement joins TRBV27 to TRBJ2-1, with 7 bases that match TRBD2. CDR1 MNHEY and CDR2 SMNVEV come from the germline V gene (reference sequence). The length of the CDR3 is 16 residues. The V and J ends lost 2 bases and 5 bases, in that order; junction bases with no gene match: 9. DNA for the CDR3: TGTGCCAGCAGTTTAAGAATCAGCGGGGCTAACAATGAGCAGTTCTTC. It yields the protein CASSLRISGANNEQFF.

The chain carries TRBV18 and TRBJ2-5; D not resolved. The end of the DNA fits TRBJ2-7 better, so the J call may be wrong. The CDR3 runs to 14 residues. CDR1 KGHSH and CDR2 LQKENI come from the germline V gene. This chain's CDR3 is CASSLQPWAYEQYF. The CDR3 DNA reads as TGTGCCAGCTCACTACAGCCTTGGGCGTACGAGCAGTACTTC.

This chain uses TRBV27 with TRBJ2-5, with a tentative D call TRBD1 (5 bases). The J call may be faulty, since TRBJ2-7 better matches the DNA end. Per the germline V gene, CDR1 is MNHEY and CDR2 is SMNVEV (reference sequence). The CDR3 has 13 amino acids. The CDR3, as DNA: TGTGCCAGCAGTTCAGGGATGGTCTACGAGCAGTACTTC. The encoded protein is CASSSGMVYEQYF.

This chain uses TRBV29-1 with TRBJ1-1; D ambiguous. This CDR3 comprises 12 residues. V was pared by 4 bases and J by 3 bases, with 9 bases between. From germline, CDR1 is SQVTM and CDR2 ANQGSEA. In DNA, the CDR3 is TGCAGCGTTGTTGTCCCGGACACTGAAGCTTTCTTT. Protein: CSVVVPDTEAFF.

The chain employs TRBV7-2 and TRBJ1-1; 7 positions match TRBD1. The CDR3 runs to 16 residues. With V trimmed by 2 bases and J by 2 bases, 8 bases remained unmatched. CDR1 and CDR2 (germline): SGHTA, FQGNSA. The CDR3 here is CASSLSVGTANTEAFF. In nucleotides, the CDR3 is TGTGCCAGCAGCTTAAGCGTCGGGACAGCCAACACTGAAGCTTTCTTT.

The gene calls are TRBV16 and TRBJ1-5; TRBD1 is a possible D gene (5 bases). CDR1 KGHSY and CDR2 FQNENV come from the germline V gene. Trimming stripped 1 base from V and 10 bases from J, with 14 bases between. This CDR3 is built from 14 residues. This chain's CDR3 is CASSQLNGQGPQHF. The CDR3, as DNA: TGTGCCAGCAGCCAATTAAATGGTCAGGGCCCCCAGCATTTT.

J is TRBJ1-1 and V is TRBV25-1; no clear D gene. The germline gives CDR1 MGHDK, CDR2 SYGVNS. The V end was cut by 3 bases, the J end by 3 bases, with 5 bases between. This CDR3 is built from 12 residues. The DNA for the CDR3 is TGTGCCAGCAGTGATTCCTACACTGAAGCTTTCTTT. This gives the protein CASSDSYTEAFF.

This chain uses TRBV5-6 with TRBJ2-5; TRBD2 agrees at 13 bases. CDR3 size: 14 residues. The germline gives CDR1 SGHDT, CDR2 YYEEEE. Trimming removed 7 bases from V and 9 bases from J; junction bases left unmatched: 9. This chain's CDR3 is CASRTAGTSGAQYF. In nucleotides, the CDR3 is TGTGCCAGCCGCACGGCCGGGACTAGCGGGGCCCAGTACTTC. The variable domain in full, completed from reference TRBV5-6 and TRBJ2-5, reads DAGVTQSPTHLIKTRGQQVTLRCSPKSGHDTVSWYQQALGQGPQFIFQYYEEEERQRGNFPDRFSGHQFPNYSSELNVNALLLGDSALYLCASRTAGTSGAQYFGPGTRLLVL.